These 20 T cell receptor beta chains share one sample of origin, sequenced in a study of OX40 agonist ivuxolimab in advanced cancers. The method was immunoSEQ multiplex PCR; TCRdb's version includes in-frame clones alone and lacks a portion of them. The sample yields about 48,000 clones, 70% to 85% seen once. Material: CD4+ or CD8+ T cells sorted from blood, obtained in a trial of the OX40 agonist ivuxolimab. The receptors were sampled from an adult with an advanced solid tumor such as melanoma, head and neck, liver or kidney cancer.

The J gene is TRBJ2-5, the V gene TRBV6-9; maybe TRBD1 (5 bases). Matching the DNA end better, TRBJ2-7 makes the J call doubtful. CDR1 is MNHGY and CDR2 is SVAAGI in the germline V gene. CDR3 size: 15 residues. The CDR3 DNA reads TGTGCCAGCAGTTCTTTTAGGCAGGGTTCCTACGAGCAGTACTTC. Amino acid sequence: CASSSFRQGSYEQYF.

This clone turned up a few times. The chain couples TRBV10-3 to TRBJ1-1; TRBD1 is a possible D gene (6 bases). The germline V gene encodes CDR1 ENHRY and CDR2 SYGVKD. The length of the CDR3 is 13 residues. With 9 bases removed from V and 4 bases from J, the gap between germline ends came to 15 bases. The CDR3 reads CAIRPGAATEAFF. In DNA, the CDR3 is TGTGCCATTCGTCCGGGGGCCGCCACTGAAGCTTTCTTT.

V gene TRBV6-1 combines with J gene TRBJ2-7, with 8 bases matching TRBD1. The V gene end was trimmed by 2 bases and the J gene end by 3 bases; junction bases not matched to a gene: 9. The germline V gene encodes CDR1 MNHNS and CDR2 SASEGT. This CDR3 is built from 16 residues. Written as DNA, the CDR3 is TGTGCCAGCAGTGAACGGCAGGGGGCGCGAGACTACGAGCAGTACTTC. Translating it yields CASSERQGARDYEQYF.

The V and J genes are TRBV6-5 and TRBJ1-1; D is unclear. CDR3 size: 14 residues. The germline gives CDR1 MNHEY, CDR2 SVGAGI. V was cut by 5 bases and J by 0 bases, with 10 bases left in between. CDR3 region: CASSRLIMNTEAFF. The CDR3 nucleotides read TGTGCCAGCAGTCGACTGATTATGAACACTGAAGCTTTCTTT.

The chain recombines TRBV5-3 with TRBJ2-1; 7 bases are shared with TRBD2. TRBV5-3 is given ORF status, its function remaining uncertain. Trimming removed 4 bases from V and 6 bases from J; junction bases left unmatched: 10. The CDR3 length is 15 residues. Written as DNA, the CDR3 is TGTGCCAGAAGCGCCGCTAGCGGCCCCTTCAATGAGCAGTTCTTC. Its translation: CARSAASGPFNEQFF.

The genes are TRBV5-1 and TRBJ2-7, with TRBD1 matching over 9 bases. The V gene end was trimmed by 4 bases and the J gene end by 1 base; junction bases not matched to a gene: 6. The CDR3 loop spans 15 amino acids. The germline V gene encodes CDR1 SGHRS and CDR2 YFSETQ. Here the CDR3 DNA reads TGCGCCAGCAGCCCACAGGGGGCTGTTTCCTACGAGCAGTACTTC. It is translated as CASSPQGAVSYEQYF.

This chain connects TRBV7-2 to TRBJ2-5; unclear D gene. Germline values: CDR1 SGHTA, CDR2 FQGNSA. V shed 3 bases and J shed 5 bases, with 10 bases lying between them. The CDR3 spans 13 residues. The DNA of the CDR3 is TGTGCCAGCAGCTTTTCGCCCGTCGAGACCCAGTACTTC. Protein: CASSFSPVETQYF.

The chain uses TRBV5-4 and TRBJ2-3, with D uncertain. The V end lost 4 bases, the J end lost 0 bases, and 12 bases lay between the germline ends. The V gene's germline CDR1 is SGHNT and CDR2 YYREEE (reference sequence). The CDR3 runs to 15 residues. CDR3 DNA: TGTGCCAGCAGCGACTTAAGGGCCAGCACAGATACGCAGTATTTT. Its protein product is CASSDLRASTDTQYF.

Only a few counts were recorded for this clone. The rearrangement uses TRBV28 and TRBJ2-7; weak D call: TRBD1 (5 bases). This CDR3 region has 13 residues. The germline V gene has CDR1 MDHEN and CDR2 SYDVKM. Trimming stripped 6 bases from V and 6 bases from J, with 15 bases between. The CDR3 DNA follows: TGTGCCAGCAGACAGGACACGCGCCCCGAGCAGTACTTC. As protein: CASRQDTRPEQYF.

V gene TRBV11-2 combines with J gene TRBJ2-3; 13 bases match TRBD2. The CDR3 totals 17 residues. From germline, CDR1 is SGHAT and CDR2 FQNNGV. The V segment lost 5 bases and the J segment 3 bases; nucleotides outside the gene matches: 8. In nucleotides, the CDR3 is TGTGCCAGCAGCCCCGCCCGGACTAGCGGGGGTACAGATACGCAGTATTTT. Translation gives CASSPARTSGGTDTQYF.

CDR3 DNA sequence: TGCGCCAGCAGCTTGGACCAGAACACTGAAGCTTTCTTT. Residues: CASSLDQNTEAFF. The V and J genes are TRBV5-1 and TRBJ1-1; D is uncertain. This CDR3 has 13 amino acids. Trimming shortened V by 0 bases and J by 1 base, and 4 bases separated the two germline ends. CDR1 SGHRS and CDR2 YFSETQ come from the germline V gene. The variable domain in full, with the rest retrieved from reference TRBV5-1 and TRBJ1-1, is KAGVTQTPRYLIKTRGQQVTLSCSPISGHRSVSWYQQTPGQGLQFLFEYFSETQRNKGNFPGRFSGRQFSNSRSEMNVSTLELGDSALYLCASSLDQNTEAFFGQGTRLTVV.

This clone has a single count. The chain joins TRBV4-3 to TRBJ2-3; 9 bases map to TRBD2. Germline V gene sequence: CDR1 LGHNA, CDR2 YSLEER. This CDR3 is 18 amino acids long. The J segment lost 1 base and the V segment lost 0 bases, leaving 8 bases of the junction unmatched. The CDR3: CASSQDFVAGVGTDTQYF. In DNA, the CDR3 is TGCGCCAGCAGCCAAGATTTTGTAGCGGGGGTTGGCACAGATACGCAGTATTTT.

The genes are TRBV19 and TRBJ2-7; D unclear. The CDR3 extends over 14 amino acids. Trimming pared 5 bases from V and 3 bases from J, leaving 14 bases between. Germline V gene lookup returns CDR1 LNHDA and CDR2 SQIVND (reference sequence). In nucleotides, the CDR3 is TGTGCCAGTAGTTTCGCCGGCGTCGGCTACGAGCAGTACTTC. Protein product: CASSFAGVGYEQYF. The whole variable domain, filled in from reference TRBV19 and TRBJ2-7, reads DGGITQSPKYLFRKEGQNVTLSCEQNLNHDAMYWYRQDPGQGLRLIYYSQIVNDFQKGDIAEGYSVSREKKESFPLTVTSAQKNPTAFYLCASSFAGVGYEQYFGPGTRLTVT.

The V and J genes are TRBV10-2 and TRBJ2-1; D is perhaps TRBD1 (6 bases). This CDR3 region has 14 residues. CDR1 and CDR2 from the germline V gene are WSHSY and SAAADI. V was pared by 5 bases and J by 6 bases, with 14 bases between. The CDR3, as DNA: TGCGCCAGCAGTCAACCAGGGGCGGGCAATGAGCAGTTCTTC. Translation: CASSQPGAGNEQFF.

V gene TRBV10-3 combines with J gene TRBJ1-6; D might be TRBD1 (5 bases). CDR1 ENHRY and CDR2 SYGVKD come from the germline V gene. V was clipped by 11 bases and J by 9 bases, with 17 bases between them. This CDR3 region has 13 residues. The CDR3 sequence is CASWGLTGSPLHF. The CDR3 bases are TGTGCCTCCTGGGGGTTAACTGGTTCACCCCTCCACTTT.

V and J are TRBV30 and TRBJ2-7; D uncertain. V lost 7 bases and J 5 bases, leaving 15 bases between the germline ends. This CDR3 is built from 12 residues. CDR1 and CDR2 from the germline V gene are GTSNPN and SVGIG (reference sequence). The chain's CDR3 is CAYRVFSDEQYF. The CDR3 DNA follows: TGTGCCTACCGAGTGTTTTCGGACGAGCAGTACTTC.

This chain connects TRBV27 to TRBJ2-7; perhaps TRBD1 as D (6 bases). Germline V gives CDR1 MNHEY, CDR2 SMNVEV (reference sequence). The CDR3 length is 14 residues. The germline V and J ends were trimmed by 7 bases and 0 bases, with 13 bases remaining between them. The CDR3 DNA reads TGTGCCAGCAAGATACAGGGTCCCTCCTACGAGCAGTACTTC. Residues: CASKIQGPSYEQYF.

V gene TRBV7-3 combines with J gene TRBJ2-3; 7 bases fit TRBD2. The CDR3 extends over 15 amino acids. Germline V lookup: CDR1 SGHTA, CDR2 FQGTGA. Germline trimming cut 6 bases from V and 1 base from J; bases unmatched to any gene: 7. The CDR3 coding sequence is TGTGCCAGCAGTTCGGCTCTAGCGGGCACAGATACGCAGTATTTT. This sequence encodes CASSSALAGTDTQYF.

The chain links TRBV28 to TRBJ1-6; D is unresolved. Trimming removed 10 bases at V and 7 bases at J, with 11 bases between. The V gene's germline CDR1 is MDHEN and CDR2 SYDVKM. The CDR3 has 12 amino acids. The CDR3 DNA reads TGTGCCACAATCCTAGGGAATTCACCCCTCCACTTT. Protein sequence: CATILGNSPLHF.

The CDR3 spells CASSLREFYEQYF. CDR3 nucleotides: TGTGCCAGCTCGTTGCGGGAGTTCTACGAGCAGTACTTC. The rearrangement joins TRBV2 to TRBJ2-7, with 7 positions matching TRBD2. Looked up from germline, CDR1 is SNHLY and CDR2 is FYNNEI. With 8 bases clipped from V and 3 bases from J, the junction kept 7 bases outside the gene matches. The length of the CDR3 is 13 residues.